Reported below is one TCR beta chain. These data belong to a study of tumor T cells in aggressive B-cell lymphoma. TCRdb's table, derived via immunoSEQ multiplex PCR, lists solely in-frame clones and lacks some. The table shows around 890 clones, with 65% to 85% occurring only once. The clonotype was recovered from an adult with diffuse large B cell lymphoma. Some clones in this sample may be carry-over from other donors' samples. What was sequenced was tumor tissue.

CDR3 sequence: CASSLVANYGYTF. The CDR3 DNA reads as TGCGCCAGCAGCCTAGTGGCTAACTATGGCTACACCTTC. The chain uses TRBV5-1 and TRBJ1-2, with unresolved D. Germline CDR1 SGHRS, CDR2 YFSETQ. The CDR3 is made up of 13 amino acids. Trimming removed 4 bases from V and 0 bases from J, with 7 bases in between.